Listed here are 28 T cell receptor beta chains from one sample, sequenced in a study of T cell changes during pregnancy in multiple sclerosis. The protocol was immunoSEQ multiplex PCR, while the TCRdb copy is restricted to in-frame clones and leaves out a portion. The table shows 48,000 or so clones, with 80% to 90% occurring only once. Sequencing used CD4+ T cells from peripheral blood mononuclear cells, obtained in the second trimester of pregnancy. These receptors came from a female donor with multiple sclerosis, enrolled in a pregnancy study.

The genes are TRBV5-1 and TRBJ2-5; 9 bases match TRBD1. Germline V gives CDR1 SGHRS, CDR2 YFSETQ. The CDR3 is 16 amino acids. After removal of 4 bases from V and 2 bases from J, the junction contained 9 bases not matched to a gene. The CDR3 bases are TGCGCCAGCAGCGGTGGTGGGACAGGGCATCAAGAGACCCAGTACTTC. It codes for CASSGGGTGHQETQYF.

The genes are TRBV4-3 and TRBJ2-1; a possible D gene is TRBD1 (6 bases). This CDR3 is 15 amino acids long. The germline V and J ends were trimmed by 0 bases and 0 bases, with 6 bases remaining between them. Germline values: CDR1 LGHNA, CDR2 YSLEER. The CDR3 protein is CASSQEGGSYNEQFF. As DNA, the CDR3 is TGCGCCAGCAGCCAAGAAGGGGGCTCCTACAATGAGCAGTTCTTC.

The chain uses TRBV6-5 and TRBJ2-7, with 9 positions matching TRBD2. CDR1 and CDR2 (germline): MNHEY, SVGAGI. V dropped 7 bases and J dropped 4; count of bases not matched to a gene: 5. The CDR3 has 13 amino acids. The CDR3 DNA follows: TGTGCCAGCAATCAGGCGGGAGGGTACGAGCAGTACTTC. Translation: CASNQAGGYEQYF.

The CDR3 bases are TGCGCCAGCAGCCCGACCCTCTGGGGGGGGCTGGGCGAGCAGTACTTC. Protein sequence: CASSPTLWGGLGEQYF. V is TRBV5-1 and J is TRBJ2-7, with a tentative D call TRBD2 (7 bases). Deletions cut 4 bases from V and 6 bases from J, with 23 bases between. Germline CDR1 SGHRS, CDR2 YFSETQ. CDR3 size: 16 residues.

The rearrangement links TRBV5-4 to TRBJ1-4, with 7 bases fitting TRBD1. The CDR3 has 15 amino acids. Germline loops: CDR1 SGHNT, CDR2 YYREEE (reference sequence). J was trimmed by 0 bases and V by 4 bases; bases with no gene match: 3. In DNA, the CDR3 is TGTGCCAGCAGCCTTACAGGGGCAACTAATGAAAAACTGTTTTTT. Its translation is CASSLTGATNEKLFF. The complete variable domain, with remaining parts taken from reference TRBV5-4 and TRBJ1-4, reads ETGVTQSPTHLIKTRGQQVTLRCSSQSGHNTVSWYQQALGQGPQFIFQYYREEENGRGNFPPRFSGLQFPNYSSELNVNALELDDSALYLCASSLTGATNEKLFFGSGTQLSVL.

This chain uses TRBV6-5 with TRBJ2-5, with D unclear. Germline CDR1 MNHEY, CDR2 SVGAGI. The ends were cut back, 8 bases at V and 5 bases at J, with 9 bases in the middle. This CDR3 comprises 11 residues. The CDR3 coding sequence is TGTGCCAGCTCGACTCGGGAGACCCAGTACTTC. This codes for CASSTRETQYF.

The chain is built from TRBV7-9 and TRBJ2-2; 10 bases line up with TRBD2. Unmatched junction bases numbered 8, after V lost 6 bases and J lost 4 bases. Germline lookup yields CDR1 SEHNR and CDR2 FQNEAQ (reference sequence). The CDR3 runs 16 residues. The CDR3 loop reads CASSRSGRAGTGELFF. The CDR3 region has the DNA TGTGCCAGCAGTAGAAGCGGGAGGGCCGGCACCGGGGAGCTGTTTTTT.

The V call is TRBV7-9, the J call TRBJ1-3; D uncertain. Deletions cut 1 base from V and 1 base from J, with 8 bases between. Germline V lookup: CDR1 SEHNR, CDR2 FQNEAQ (reference sequence). This CDR3 is 15 amino acids long. CDR3 region: CASSLVRGSGNTIYF. For the CDR3, the DNA is TGTGCCAGCAGCTTAGTTCGGGGTTCTGGAAACACCATATATTTT.

The J gene is TRBJ1-5, the V gene TRBV6-1; no clear D. The CDR3 length is 14 residues. Trimming took off 3 bases at V and 11 bases at J, with 17 bases between the two ends. Germline assignment: CDR1 MNHNS and CDR2 SASEGT. CDR3 amino acids: CASSDLIVAWSQHF. The CDR3, as DNA: TGTGCCAGCAGTGATTTGATTGTAGCTTGGTCCCAGCATTTT.

The chain joins TRBV7-2 to TRBJ2-7; TRBD1 agrees at 8 bases. The junction had 2 bases not matched to a gene; V was cut back by 0 bases and J by 1 base. CDR1 and CDR2 from the germline V gene are SGHTA and FQGNSA. This CDR3 is 15 amino acids long. The CDR3 loop reads CASSLATGGSYEQYF. In DNA form, the CDR3 reads TGTGCCAGCAGCTTAGCCACAGGGGGTTCCTACGAGCAGTACTTC.

The rearrangement links TRBV6-1 to TRBJ2-7; D unclear. CDR3 length: 13 amino acids. Per germline, CDR1 MNHNS and CDR2 SASEGT. Trimming removed 3 bases at V and 0 bases at J, with 6 bases between. CDR3 amino acids: CASSDSISYEQYF. The CDR3 DNA is TGTGCCAGCAGTGACAGTATCTCCTACGAGCAGTACTTC.

The V gene is TRBV18, the J gene TRBJ2-5; 8 bases agree with TRBD2. Germline V CDR1 and CDR2: KGHSH, LQKENI. The CDR3 has 14 amino acids. The V segment lost 3 bases and the J segment 5 bases; nucleotides outside the gene matches: 5. CDR3 coding DNA: TGTGCCAGCTCACCTGGACTAGCAGGGGAGACCCAGTACTTC. It is translated as CASSPGLAGETQYF. The complete variable domain, with remaining parts taken from reference TRBV18 and TRBJ2-5, reads NAGVMQNPRHLVRRRGQEARLRCSPMKGHSHVYWYRQLPEEGLKFMVYLQKENIIDESGMPKERFSAEFPKEGPSILRIQQVVRGDSAAYFCASSPGLAGETQYFGPGTRLLVL.

The chain uses TRBV4-1 and TRBJ2-1, with TRBD2 identical over 13 bases. With V trimmed by 4 bases and J by 4 bases, 4 bases remained unmatched. The germline gives CDR1 MGHRA, CDR2 YSYEKL. The CDR3 loop spans 16 amino acids. The DNA of the CDR3 is TGCGCCAGCAGCCGCGGACTAGCGGGAGAATACAATGAGCAGTTCTTC. Translated: CASSRGLAGEYNEQFF.

The chain recombines TRBV5-5 with TRBJ1-3, with D possibly matching TRBD1 (5 bases). The CDR3 runs 15 residues. Trimming took off 1 base at V and 4 bases at J, with 12 bases between the two ends. The germline V gene encodes CDR1 SGHKS and CDR2 YYEKEE (reference sequence). The CDR3 region is CASSLPGAVGNTIYF. DNA for the CDR3: TGTGCCAGCAGCTTGCCTGGGGCGGTAGGAAACACCATATATTTT.

In this sample, this clone turned up once. V and J are TRBV7-2 and TRBJ2-3, with D perhaps TRBD2 (5 bases). CDR3 length: 15 amino acids. Germline V lookup: CDR1 SGHTA, CDR2 FQGNSA. Trimming removed 5 bases at V and 2 bases at J, with 14 bases between. DNA for the CDR3: TGTGCCAGCAGCCCGCTCGGACTCTACACAGATACGCAGTATTTT. This codes for CASSPLGLYTDTQYF.

This chain uses TRBV28 with TRBJ1-2, with TRBD1 identical over 8 bases. This CDR3 contains 14 residues. CDR1 MDHEN and CDR2 SYDVKM come from the germline V gene. V lost 10 bases and J lost 8; bases outside the gene matches: 15. The CDR3 is CATQLRGLGGGYTF. CDR3 nucleotide sequence: TGTGCCACCCAACTCAGGGGGCTTGGGGGAGGCTACACCTTC.

J is TRBJ2-7 and V is TRBV7-2, with 12 bases identical to TRBD2. V lost 1 base and J lost 9; bases outside the gene matches: 10. In germline, CDR1 is SGHTA, CDR2 FQGNSA. This CDR3 has 16 residues. CDR3 DNA: TGTGCCAGCAGCTTAGGAATTCCTAGCGGGAGGGCCAGGCAGTACTTC. This gives the protein CASSLGIPSGRARQYF.

V and J are TRBV7-3 and TRBJ2-7, with TRBD2 matching 11 bases. V lost 3 bases to trimming and J lost 2 bases; unmatched junction nucleotides: 21. The germline V gene has CDR1 SGHTA and CDR2 FQGTGA. The CDR3 totals 21 residues. Here the CDR3 DNA reads TGTGCCAGCAGCTTTGACACGAGCACTAGCGGGAGAAGAAGTTTGGCCTACGAGCAGTACTTC. Its translation: CASSFDTSTSGRRSLAYEQYF.

The chain couples TRBV4-3 to TRBJ2-1, with 13 bases aligning to TRBD2. With V trimmed by 8 bases and J by 8 bases, 6 bases remained unmatched. Germline lookup yields CDR1 LGHNA and CDR2 YSLEER. The CDR3 covers 14 residues. The CDR3 reads CASAVTSGRDEQFF. The DNA of the CDR3 is TGCGCCAGCGCGGTCACTAGCGGGAGGGATGAGCAGTTCTTC.

The chain employs TRBV7-9 and TRBJ2-6, with 11 bases aligning to TRBD2. CDR1 is SEHNR and CDR2 is FQNEAQ in the germline V gene (reference sequence). J gave up 13 bases and V 4 bases, and 6 bases lay outside the gene matches. The CDR3 contains 14 residues. In DNA, the CDR3 is TGTGCCAGCAGCTCCCTACTAGCGGGAGAGGTCCTGACTTTC. It encodes CASSSLLAGEVLTF.

The chain links TRBV30 to TRBJ1-4; D possibly corresponds to TRBD1 (5 bases). From germline, CDR1 is GTSNPN and CDR2 SVGIG (reference sequence). This CDR3 contains 13 residues. V lost 0 bases and J lost 11, with 13 bases in between. The CDR3 region has the DNA TGTGCCTGGAGTGTAAGGGCAGGGAATAAACTGTTTTTT. Protein product: CAWSVRAGNKLFF.

The chain is built from TRBV6-5 and TRBJ2-2; no reliable D call. This CDR3 is built from 11 residues. V was cut by 5 bases and J by 7 bases, with 5 bases left in between. CDR1 and CDR2 from the germline V gene are MNHEY and SVGAGI. Here the CDR3 DNA reads TGTGCCAGCAGTCGAGACGGGGAGCTGTTTTTT. The encoded protein is CASSRDGELFF.

In its sample, this clone was seen once. The rearrangement links TRBV5-4 to TRBJ1-1; 7 bases match TRBD1. CDR3 size: 15 residues. V dropped 0 bases and J dropped 5; count of bases not matched to a gene: 7. Germline-derived CDR1 and CDR2 are SGHNT and YYREEE (reference sequence). The CDR3, as DNA: TGTGCCAGCAGCTTGGAACGGGGCAGGGGGACTGAAGCTTTCTTT. It encodes CASSLERGRGTEAFF.

This chain links TRBV4-3 with TRBJ2-7; 10 bases are shared with TRBD2. The length of the CDR3 is 15 residues. In germline, CDR1 is LGHNA, CDR2 YSLEER. The J segment lost 7 bases and the V segment lost 4 bases, leaving 10 bases of the junction unmatched. CDR3 region: CASSPGPQLAGEQYF. The DNA of the CDR3 is TGCGCCAGCAGCCCAGGGCCTCAACTAGCGGGAGAGCAGTACTTC.

The V and J genes are TRBV9 and TRBJ2-7, with 8 nucleotides matching TRBD2. Germline V gene sequence: CDR1 SGDLS, CDR2 YYNGEE. V was clipped by 4 bases and J by 0 bases; unmatched bases: 6. This CDR3 has 15 amino acids. The CDR3 is CASSPRLASSYEQYF. CDR3 nucleotide sequence: TGTGCCAGCAGCCCCCGACTAGCGTCCTCCTACGAGCAGTACTTC.

The V call is TRBV7-3, the J call TRBJ2-3; the match to TRBD2 covers 7 bases. The CDR3 is 13 residues long. J was trimmed by 0 bases and V by 6 bases; bases with no gene match: 0. Germline-derived CDR1 and CDR2 are SGHTA and FQGTGA. In nucleotides, the CDR3 is TGTGCCAGCAGTAGCGGGAGCACAGATACGCAGTATTTT. Its protein is CASSSGSTDTQYF. Full variable domain (outside the CDR3, taken from reference TRBV7-3 and TRBJ2-3): GAGVSQTPSNKVTEKGKYVELRCDPISGHTALYWYRQSLGQGPEFLIYFQGTGAADDSGLPNDRFFAVRPEGSVSTLKIQRTERGDSAVYLCASSSGSTDTQYFGPGTRLTVL.

The chain is built from TRBV4-3 and TRBJ1-4; TRBD1 is a possible D gene (6 bases). CDR3 length: 15 residues. The germline V and J ends were trimmed by 2 bases and 5 bases, with 12 bases remaining between them. CDR1 is LGHNA, CDR2 YSLEER, per germline. The CDR3 DNA sequence: TGCGCCAGCAGCCAATCACAGGGTTACAATGAAAAACTGTTTTTT. It codes for CASSQSQGYNEKLFF.

This chain joins TRBV6-1 and TRBJ2-7, with 11 bases lining up with TRBD2. Germline CDR1 and CDR2: MNHNS and SASEGT. The CDR3 spans 15 residues. J gave up 6 bases and V 2 bases, and 6 bases lay outside the gene matches. This CDR3 is CASSELLAGGSEQYF. CDR3 nucleotides: TGTGCCAGCAGTGAACTCCTAGCGGGAGGCTCCGAGCAGTACTTC.